The clone carrying this T cell receptor (beta chain) was counted a few times. The antigen remains undetermined. The data originate from a study of T-cell memory formation after mild COVID-19. In the study overall: TCR clusters largely stayed donor specific.

MiXCR was run by TCRdb on the 5' RACE reads, yielding one entry per CDR3 protein. The sample shows about 430,000 distinct CDR3 sequences, around 24% of them seen only once. Study-wide findings and caveats: Contracting clones from day 15 to 85 showed balanced CD4/CD8; later expanders favored CD4+. The finding that pre-infection memory included some responding clones suggested that cross-reactive memory joined.

V lost 2 bases and J 8 bases, leaving 19 bases between the germline ends. Germline-derived CDR1 and CDR2 are SGHRS and YFSETQ. The CDR3 sequence is 16 residues long. This TCR was recovered from an adult woman who had mild COVID-19 (a few samples of this study predate the infection). Cell type and time point are not known. Sequencing used PBMCs or a T cell subset sorted from them (not recorded which). The rearrangement links TRBV5-1 to TRBJ1-4; tentative D call: TRBD1 (6 bases). As DNA, the CDR3 is TGCGCCAGCAGCTTCATGATGGGGGGGCTAGACGAAAAACTGTTTTTT. Translated, it gives CASSFMMGGLDEKLFF.